Included here is one TCR beta chain sequence, with context. The CDR3 covers 13 residues. Trimming left V 8 bases short and J 6 bases short, with 14 bases between. Profiling relied on immunoSEQ multiplex PCR, and the TCRdb table lists in-frame clones only, not all of them. In the table there are 55,000 to 75,000 clones, roughly 90% of which are singletons. The record originates from a study of blood T cell repertoires in COVID-19. Study in general: The cDNA or gDNA used as material had been derived from T cells, B-cell-depleted T cells, or PBMCs.

The sample consisted of peripheral blood. The sequence came from a human donor in a cohort sampled during active COVID-19. The rearrangement links TRBV23-1 to TRBJ2-1, with D tentatively TRBD2 (6 bases). TRBV23-1 is an open reading frame, and its role is uncertain. Here the CDR3 DNA reads TGCGCCAGCTCCAGCCCCGGGGGCAATGAGCAGTTCTTC. Residues: CASSSPGGNEQFF.